Presented here are 26 T cell receptor beta chains from one specimen sequenced in a study of human T cells and chemical hapten exposure. This sample's time point: pre-sensitization, week 0. The treatment denotes: therapeutic diphenylcyclopropenone sensitization with weekly scalp DPC. Each CDR3 protein is one row after TCRdb ran MiXCR on the RACE reads. The sample has 270,000 or so distinct CDR3 sequences; approximately 8% are singletons. The source material was whole blood, sampled in connection with sensitization to the hapten diphenylcyclopropenone (DPC). All receptors derive from a man between 18 and 35 years old with alopecia areata. Some clones in this sample may be carry-over from other donors' samples.

This clonotype has more than one count but fewer than ten. The genes are TRBV11-3 and TRBJ2-7; weak D call: TRBD2 (6 bases). Germline CDR1 SGHNT, CDR2 YENEEA. Trimming cost V 5 bases and J 4 bases, with 18 bases left between them. CDR3 size: 15 residues. For the CDR3, the DNA is TGTGCCAGCAGCCACGGACTTGCGGGGATTTACGAGCAGTACTTC. Protein: CASSHGLAGIYEQYF.

The V gene is TRBV10-3, the J gene TRBJ2-5, with 7 bases matching TRBD2. The V and J ends lost 6 bases and 1 base, in that order; junction bases with no gene match: 8. Germline CDR1 is ENHRY and CDR2 is SYGVKD. This CDR3 has 15 residues. The CDR3, as DNA: TGTGCCATCAGCACCGGGACTACCTTCCAAGAGACCCAGTACTTC. Translating gives CAISTGTTFQETQYF.

This clonotype was found many times. The CDR3 here is CASSERLRIGGTDTQYF. The CDR3 region has the DNA TGTGCCAGCAGTGAACGTCTAAGAATCGGAGGCACAGATACGCAGTATTTT. V is TRBV6-1 and J is TRBJ2-3; no firm D call. From germline, CDR1 is MNHNS and CDR2 SASEGT. CDR3 length equals 17 residues. The V and J ends lost 2 bases and 1 base respectively, with 16 bases between them.

The V and J genes are TRBV12-3 or TRBV12-4 and TRBJ2-3, with no clear D. This CDR3 comprises 13 residues. The germline V and J ends were trimmed by 8 bases and 8 bases, with 17 bases remaining between them. The CDR3 here is CASRHLEVRTQYF. The CDR3 DNA follows: TGTGCCAGCCGACACTTAGAGGTTCGTACGCAGTATTTT.

The rearrangement joins TRBV12-3 or TRBV12-4 to TRBJ2-4; 7 nucleotides agree with TRBD1. This CDR3 is built from 15 residues. The trim removed 5 bases at V and 2 bases at J, leaving 6 bases unmatched. CDR3 bases: TGTGCCAGCAGTCCCCGGGACAGTTCCAAAAACATTCAGTACTTC. Translated, it gives CASSPRDSSKNIQYF.

V gene TRBV4-3 combines with J gene TRBJ2-1, with a tentative D call TRBD1 (5 bases). Germline V gives CDR1 LGHNA, CDR2 YSLEER. The V gene lost 2 bases and the J gene lost 0 bases, with 8 bases spanning the gap. The CDR3 is 15 residues long. As DNA, the CDR3 is TGCGCCAGCAGCCAAAAAGGGGCCTCCTACAATGAGCAGTTCTTC. Translation: CASSQKGASYNEQFF.

The genes are TRBV7-9 and TRBJ1-4; D ambiguous. This CDR3 has 16 residues. V lost 2 bases to trimming and J lost 7 bases, with 17 bases between them. Looked up from germline, CDR1 is SEHNR and CDR2 is FQNEAQ (reference sequence). CDR3 in amino acids: CASSLTYDAMGEKLFF. CDR3 nucleotide sequence: TGTGCCAGCAGCTTAACATACGATGCGATGGGTGAAAAACTGTTTTTT.

This clonotype showed up many times. V and J are TRBV5-1 and TRBJ2-3; 7 bases line up with TRBD1. There are 14 residues in the CDR3. Trimming removed 4 bases from V and 1 base from J; junction bases left unmatched: 3. Per germline, CDR1 SGHRS and CDR2 YFSETQ. The CDR3 DNA sequence: TGCGCCAGCAGCAAGGGGGCAGGCACAGATACGCAGTATTTT. Amino acids: CASSKGAGTDTQYF.

This clonotype was recorded a few times. The J gene is TRBJ2-7, the V gene TRBV5-6; D remains ambiguous. This CDR3 comprises 14 residues. From germline, CDR1 is SGHDT and CDR2 YYEEEE. V was cut by 0 bases and J by 0 bases, with 7 bases left in between. The CDR3 nucleotides are TGTGCCAGCAGCTTGGCGTCCAGCTCCTACGAGCAGTACTTC. Amino acids: CASSLASSSYEQYF. The variable domain in full, with the rest retrieved from reference TRBV5-6 and TRBJ2-7, is DAGVTQSPTHLIKTRGQQVTLRCSPKSGHDTVSWYQQALGQGPQFIFQYYEEEERQRGNFPDRFSGHQFPNYSSELNVNALLLGDSALYLCASSLASSSYEQYFGPGTRLTVT.

This clonotype was observed a handful of times. This rearrangement joins TRBV4-2 to TRBJ2-3; D perhaps matches TRBD2 (6 bases). CDR1 is LGHNA, CDR2 YNFKEQ, per germline. The CDR3 is made up of 17 amino acids. Trimming took 4 bases from V and 4 from J, leaving 21 bases between them. The CDR3 loop reads CASSPQPRAEGPDTQYF. DNA of the CDR3: TGTGCCAGCAGCCCCCAGCCCCGGGCGGAGGGCCCAGATACGCAGTATTTT.

This clonotype came up a few times. The chain has TRBV7-9 and TRBJ2-4; no clear D. CDR1 is SEHNR and CDR2 is FQNEAQ in the germline V gene (reference sequence). Between the trimmed V and J ends, which lost 0 bases and 0 bases, there was a span of 12 bases. This CDR3 region has 17 residues. CDR3 nucleotide sequence: TGTGCCAGCAGCTTAGCGGGAACTAATCTAGCCAAAAACATTCAGTACTTC. Protein product: CASSLAGTNLAKNIQYF. The variable domain in full, with the rest retrieved from reference TRBV7-9 and TRBJ2-4, is DTGVSQNPRHKITKRGQNVTFRCDPISEHNRLYWYRQTLGQGPEFLTYFQNEAQLEKSRLLSDRFSAERPKGSFSTLEIQRTEQGDSAMYLCASSLAGTNLAKNIQYFGAGTRLSVL.

The rearrangement joins TRBV6-2 or TRBV6-3 to TRBJ2-7; 8 nucleotides line up with TRBD2. Germline assignment: CDR1 MNHEY and CDR2 SVGEGT. CDR3 length: 20 amino acids. V was clipped by 0 bases and J by 0 bases; unmatched bases: 16. CDR3 sequence reads: CASSYSWQGLAGAFSYEQYF. In DNA, the CDR3 is TGTGCCAGCAGTTACTCCTGGCAAGGGCTAGCGGGCGCGTTCTCCTACGAGCAGTACTTC.

This clonotype was seen just once. Just one base apart from a much larger clone, this may be a read error. This chain uses TRBV7-2 with TRBJ2-3, with 7 bases lining up with TRBD2. Looked up from germline, CDR1 is SGHTA and CDR2 is FQGNSA. The CDR3 contains 15 residues. The junction had 2 bases not matched to a gene; V was cut back by 2 bases and J by 0 bases. CDR3 residues: CASSLSGESTDTQYF. CDR3 DNA: TGTGCCAGCAGCTTAAGCGGGGAGAGCACAGATACGCAGTATTTT.

This clonotype occurred a few times. V gene TRBV4-1 combines with J gene TRBJ1-4; D gene unclear. The V end was cut by 1 base, the J end by 2 bases, with 8 bases between. Per the germline V gene, CDR1 is MGHRA and CDR2 is YSYEKL. There are 15 residues in the CDR3. CDR3 coding DNA: TGCGCCAGCAGCCAAGGTTGGCAGACTAATGAAAAACTGTTTTTT. It is translated as CASSQGWQTNEKLFF.

This clonotype was counted a few times. The J gene is TRBJ2-3, the V gene TRBV27, with a possible D match to TRBD2 (7 bases). V lost 3 bases to trimming and J lost 5 bases, with 15 bases between them. The length of the CDR3 is 15 residues. Germline V lookup: CDR1 MNHEY, CDR2 SMNVEV (reference sequence). CDR3 loop: CASSFMRGPGDTQYF. The CDR3 region has the DNA TGTGCCAGCAGTTTTATGCGGGGGCCAGGAGATACGCAGTATTTT.

The chain uses TRBV10-3 and TRBJ2-7; perhaps TRBD2 as D (5 bases). V dropped 0 bases and J dropped 2 bases, with 5 bases sitting between them. This CDR3 spans 13 amino acids. Germline loops: CDR1 ENHRY, CDR2 SYGVKD. CDR3 in DNA: TGTGCCATCAGTGAGTCGACTACCTACGAGCAGTACGTC. Amino acid sequence: CAISESTTYEQYV.

The CDR3 bases are TGTGCCAGCAGCCAGGACCCCCAGGGGACGAGAAGCTACACCTTC. Amino acids: CASSQDPQGTRSYTF. This chain uses TRBV4-2 with TRBJ1-2, with D tentatively TRBD1 (6 bases). CDR1 and CDR2 (germline): LGHNA, YNFKEQ. The V end lost 3 bases, the J end lost 9 bases, and 20 bases lay between the germline ends. The CDR3 has 15 residues.

This clonotype was recorded a few times. This chain joins TRBV6-1 and TRBJ2-1, with 9 bases that match TRBD1. This CDR3 spans 16 amino acids. Germline loops: CDR1 MNHNS, CDR2 SASEGT. Trimming cost V 2 bases and J 4 bases; bases outside gene matches: 6. This CDR3 is CASSERRTGVYNEQFF. CDR3 bases: TGTGCCAGCAGTGAACGAAGGACAGGGGTATACAATGAGCAGTTCTTC.

This clonotype was counted a single time. This sequence may be a read error, since a much larger clone differs from it by one base. This sequence joins TRBV5-1 and TRBJ1-2, with D possibly TRBD1 on 6 matching bases. The CDR3 contains 14 residues. The ends were cut back, 4 bases at V and 8 bases at J, with 18 bases in the middle. Germline loops: CDR1 SGHRS, CDR2 YFSETQ. The CDR3 region has the DNA TGCGCCAGCAGCCCCGAGGGGGTCCCCGGCGGCTACACCTTC. Translating it yields CASSPEGVPGGYTF.

This clonotype has just a few counts. This rearrangement joins TRBV7-3 to TRBJ2-4; possibly TRBD2 for D (5 bases). The CDR3 totals 14 residues. Trimming pared 2 bases from V and 3 bases from J, leaving 8 bases between. CDR1 SGHTA and CDR2 FQGTGA come from the germline V gene. CDR3 sequence (DNA): TGTGCCAGCAGCTTAGCGGGTGGCAAAAACATTCAGTACTTC. As protein: CASSLAGGKNIQYF.

This clonotype was observed a handful of times. The rearrangement links TRBV9 to TRBJ1-5; possible D gene TRBD1, 6 bases. CDR1 is SGDLS, CDR2 YYNGEE, per germline. This CDR3 contains 14 residues. V was clipped by 0 bases and J by 6 bases, with 10 bases between them. CDR3 region: CASSVGGGTQPQHF. DNA for the CDR3: TGTGCCAGCAGCGTAGGTGGGGGCACTCAGCCCCAGCATTTT.

This clonotype was counted a few times. The rearrangement joins TRBV12-3 or TRBV12-4 to TRBJ2-7; D may be TRBD1 (6 bases). V was pared by 4 bases and J by 2 bases, with 12 bases between. This CDR3 is built from 14 residues. The CDR3 DNA reads TGTGCCAGCAGTTCCCACGACAGGCCCTACGAGCAGTACGTC. Its translation is CASSSHDRPYEQYV.

This clonotype was picked up a small number of times. The CDR3 loop is CSATSGTVPFTGYTF. The CDR3 bases are TGCAGTGCTACTTCCGGGACGGTTCCTTTCACTGGCTACACCTTC. V and J are TRBV20-1 and TRBJ1-2; possibly TRBD1 for D (5 bases). V was cut by 4 bases and J by 7 bases, with 22 bases left in between. Germline V gene data show CDR1 as DFQATT and CDR2 as SNEGSKA (reference sequence). CDR3 length: 15 amino acids.

This clonotype was found many times. The V call is TRBV3-1, the J call TRBJ2-3, with D unclear. Trimming took 4 bases from V and 2 from J, leaving 10 bases between them. Germline V CDR1 and CDR2: LGHDT, YNNKEL (reference sequence). The CDR3 runs 14 residues. The CDR3 is CASSPEFSTDTQYF. In DNA, the CDR3 is TGTGCCAGCAGCCCGGAGTTCTCCACAGATACGCAGTATTTT.

This clonotype was observed many times. This chain connects TRBV6-5 to TRBJ1-5, with a tentative D call TRBD1 (5 bases). CDR1 is MNHEY, CDR2 SVGAGI, per germline. The germline V and J ends were trimmed by 3 bases and 4 bases, with 13 bases remaining between them. The CDR3 is 15 residues long. DNA of the CDR3: TGTGCCAGCAGTTATCCGGGACTCCCGAATCAGCCCCAGCATTTT. It codes for CASSYPGLPNQPQHF.

This clonotype was found many times. The J gene is TRBJ2-2, the V gene TRBV7-9, with 8 bases identical to TRBD1. V was clipped by 5 bases and J by 0 bases; unmatched bases: 14. Germline assignment: CDR1 SEHNR and CDR2 FQNEAQ (reference sequence). The CDR3 consists of 19 residues. For the CDR3, the DNA is TGTGCCAGCAGCACGGGACAGGTGTTCTACCACGCGAACACCGGGGAGCTGTTTTTT. This encodes CASSTGQVFYHANTGELFF.